These 14 T cell receptor beta chains share one sample of origin, sequenced in a study of early T cells in non-severe SARS-CoV-2 infection. TCRdb used MiXCR to reprocess the 5' RACE reads, holding one entry per CDR3 protein. This table has some 36,000 distinct CDR3 sequences, over 4.5% appearing once. The sample was whole blood. The receptors were sampled from an adult who was a healthcare worker with PCR-confirmed SARS-CoV-2 infection or an uninfected control (not recorded which).

Many counts were recorded for this clonotype. The V and J genes are TRBV19 and TRBJ2-1, with D possibly TRBD1 on 6 matching bases. Germline CDR1 is LNHDA and CDR2 is SQIVND (reference sequence). Between the trimmed V and J ends, which lost 4 bases and 8 bases, there was a span of 6 bases. The length of the CDR3 is 11 residues. CDR3 sequence reads: CASSRGHEQFF. The CDR3 region has the DNA TGTGCCAGTAGTAGGGGGCATGAGCAGTTCTTC.

This clonotype was recorded at least ten times. The V gene is TRBV28, the J gene TRBJ2-3; unclear D gene. This CDR3 has 15 amino acids. Germline V gene lookup returns CDR1 MDHEN and CDR2 SYDVKM. With 6 bases removed from V and 0 bases from J, the gap between germline ends came to 13 bases. The CDR3 protein is CASSSLRASTDTQYF. Here the CDR3 DNA reads TGTGCCAGCAGCTCCCTCCGGGCCAGCACAGATACGCAGTATTTT.

This clonotype has a count of ten or more. The chain employs TRBV7-2 and TRBJ1-5; 7 nucleotides agree with TRBD1. The germline V gene encodes CDR1 SGHTA and CDR2 FQGNSA. V lost 3 bases, J lost 2 bases, and 1 base stayed unmatched. This CDR3 has 14 amino acids. CDR3 nucleotides: TGTGCCAGCAGCTTCGACAGGGGCAATCAGCCCCAGCATTTT. It encodes CASSFDRGNQPQHF.

This clonotype ranks as medium-sized (0.01 to 0.1%). This chain links TRBV19 with TRBJ2-7; 9 bases are shared with TRBD1. Trimming removed 9 bases from V and 0 bases from J; junction bases left unmatched: 3. The CDR3 is made up of 13 amino acids. Germline CDR1 LNHDA, CDR2 SQIVND (reference sequence). CDR3 bases: TGTGCCAGCGGGACAGGGAGCTCCTACGAGCAGTACTTC. Amino acids: CASGTGSSYEQYF.

This clonotype has just a few counts. The J gene is TRBJ2-3, the V gene TRBV21-1; TRBD2, the table's D call, lacks a check against the DNA. TRBV21-1 counts as a pseudogene. This CDR3 has 16 residues. The CDR3 protein is CASSKGEAQTTDTQYF. The CDR3, as DNA: TGTGCCAGCAGCAAAGGGGAGGCCCAAACAACAGATACGCAGTATTTT.

This clonotype is medium-sized within its sample. This chain joins TRBV10-3 and TRBJ2-1; D not resolved. Germline V gives CDR1 ENHRY, CDR2 SYGVKD. Trimming took off 3 bases at V and 10 bases at J, with 16 bases between the two ends. CDR3 length: 14 amino acids. As DNA, the CDR3 is TGTGCCATCAGTGATTATAACGCACCGGGCGAGCAGTTCTTC. This sequence encodes CAISDYNAPGEQFF.

In its sample, this clonotype was seen many times. This chain links TRBV4-2 with TRBJ2-7, with TRBD1 identical over 7 bases. The V gene's germline CDR1 is LGHNA and CDR2 YNFKEQ. V was clipped by 1 base and J by 4 bases; unmatched bases: 10. The CDR3 consists of 16 residues. The CDR3 is CASSQGSKGARYEQYF. CDR3 DNA: TGTGCCAGCAGCCAAGGATCGAAGGGGGCCAGGTACGAGCAGTACTTC.

This clonotype was observed many times. This chain joins TRBV6-5 and TRBJ1-2, with D perhaps matching TRBD1 (5 bases). The CDR3 runs 15 residues. V gave up 8 bases and J gave up 0 bases, with 16 bases separating them. CDR1 MNHEY and CDR2 SVGAGI come from the germline V gene. The DNA of the CDR3 is TGTGCCAGCGGCCGAGGACTGACAGCTAACTATGGCTACACCTTC. Translation gives CASGRGLTANYGYTF.

This clonotype was picked up many times. Here the CDR3 reads CASSLVTGLFSSYNEQFF. The CDR3 bases are TGTGCCAGCAGCTTAGTTACAGGGCTATTTAGCTCCTACAATGAGCAGTTCTTC. The V call is TRBV11-2, the J call TRBJ2-1, with D possibly being TRBD1 (6 bases). CDR3 length equals 18 residues. CDR1 and CDR2 (germline): SGHAT, FQNNGV. Deletions cut 1 base from V and 0 bases from J, with 16 bases between.

This clonotype was detected many times. The chain couples TRBV19 to TRBJ1-5; D perhaps matches TRBD1 (5 bases). The germline gives CDR1 LNHDA, CDR2 SQIVND (reference sequence). V lost 4 bases, J lost 5 bases, and 15 bases lay in between. The CDR3 length is 15 residues. The CDR3 sequence is CASSTPLGPDQPQHF. DNA for the CDR3: TGTGCCAGTAGTACCCCCTTGGGGCCTGATCAGCCCCAGCATTTT.

This clonotype appeared a few times. The chain carries TRBV4-1 and TRBJ2-7, with D possibly being TRBD1 or TRBD2 (5 bases each). V was shortened by 3 bases and J by 4 bases, with 13 bases between the two germline ends. This CDR3 spans 14 amino acids. Germline-derived CDR1 and CDR2 are MGHRA and YSYEKL. The DNA of the CDR3 is TGCGCCAGCAGCCAGCCGGGGCCTGCGTACGAGCAGTACTTC. It encodes CASSQPGPAYEQYF.

This clonotype was found many times. The genes are TRBV6-4 and TRBJ2-1; D remains ambiguous. V was pared by 4 bases and J by 10 bases, with 11 bases between. This CDR3 has 12 residues. Germline-derived CDR1 and CDR2 are MRHNA and SNTAGT. The CDR3 reads CASSAGEGEQFF. DNA of the CDR3: TGTGCCAGCAGTGCTGGGGAAGGGGAGCAGTTCTTC.

In its sample, this clonotype was seen many times. This chain joins TRBV9 and TRBJ2-1; D possibly uses TRBD1 or TRBD2 (6 bases each). The germline V gene encodes CDR1 SGDLS and CDR2 YYNGEE. This CDR3 has 17 amino acids. Trimming removed 0 bases from V and 9 bases from J, with 22 bases in between. CDR3 DNA: TGTGCCAGCAGCGTAGCGGCCGGGGGCGGCCTTATGGGTGAGCAGTTCTTC. Protein: CASSVAAGGGLMGEQFF.

This clonotype appeared many times. The rearrangement links TRBV19 to TRBJ2-6; possibly TRBD1 for D (6 bases). V lost 5 bases and J 0 bases, leaving 11 bases between the germline ends. CDR1 and CDR2 (germline): LNHDA, SQIVND (reference sequence). This CDR3 contains 16 residues. The DNA for the CDR3 is TGTGCCAGTAGTCCGGACAGATCCTCTGGGGCCAACGTCCTGACTTTC. This gives the protein CASSPDRSSGANVLTF.